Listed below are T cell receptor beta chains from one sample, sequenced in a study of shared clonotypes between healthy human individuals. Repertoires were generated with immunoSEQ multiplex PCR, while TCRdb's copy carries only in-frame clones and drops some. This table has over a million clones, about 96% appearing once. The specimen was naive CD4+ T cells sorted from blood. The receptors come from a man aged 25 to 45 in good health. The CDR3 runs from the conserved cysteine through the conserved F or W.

CASSSRTFTDTQYF	TRBJ2-3	14	TRBV7-2
CASSLGQFYGYTF	TRBJ1-2	13	TRBV5-1
CASSQWTGGVEKLFF	TRBJ1-4	15	TRBV27
CASSEGWAGELFF	TRBJ2-2	13	TRBV28
CATSSRSYGYTF	TRBJ1-2	12	TRBV15
CASKVIGGSIDEKLFF	TRBJ1-4	16	TRBV5-1
CASSAGGPLDTQYF	TRBJ2-3	14	TRBV6-1
CASSVQGTYGYTF	TRBJ1-2	13	TRBV6-1
CASGFSAGDTDTQYF	TRBJ2-3	15	TRBV12-5
CASSPDRAAGKLFF	TRBJ1-4	14	TRBV18
CASREGGFNEKLFF	TRBJ1-4	14	TRBV28
CASRAHSSLSYEQYF	TRBJ2-7	15	TRBV5-6
CASNPIGQTFSYEQYF	TRBJ2-7	16	TRBV27
CASSQDHEQYF	TRBJ2-7	11	TRBV4-1
CASSPRQTDEKLFF	TRBJ1-4	14	TRBV11-2
CASSLAQGMETQYF	TRBJ2-5	14	TRBV5-4
CAWSVIDGYGYTF	TRBJ1-2	13	TRBV30
CASSVAPRANNEQFF	TRBJ2-1	15	TRBV9
CASSPVGGAGTEAFF	TRBJ1-1	15	TRBV7-9
CASSPKSGSSTDTQYF	TRBJ2-3	16	TRBV7-6
CASSLGLAGQSGANVLTF	TRBJ2-6	18	TRBV18
CASSPENPNTGELFF	TRBJ2-2	15	TRBV18
CASSDRGLAEKLFF	TRBJ1-4	14	TRBV6-5
CASSLGGAAGVGEQFF	TRBJ2-1	16	TRBV5-4
CASSLAGSNPADTQYF	TRBJ2-3	16	TRBV5-4
CASWDPPREQYF	TRBJ2-7	12	TRBV28
CASSLDQGSTDTQYF	TRBJ2-3	15	TRBV5-1
CATSRGSQAGRRDEQFF	TRBJ2-1	17	TRBV15
CASSSGTLPNSEQYF	TRBJ2-7	15	TRBV13
CASERGQNYNEQFF	TRBJ2-1	14	TRBV6-6
CASSTTIFDDNEQFF	TRBJ2-1	15	TRBV5-4
CASSQYGYTDTQYF	TRBJ2-3	14	TRBV14
CSVETGVNTEAFF	TRBJ1-1	13	TRBV29-1
CASSHAGAGRVGPQHF	TRBJ1-5	16	TRBV27
CASSSLPEGQWTDTQYF	TRBJ2-3	17	TRBV14
CASSEDGATYEQYF	TRBJ2-7	14	TRBV6-5
CASSLGTGKSYEQYF	TRBJ2-7	15	TRBV11-2
CASSVSGTTNTEAFF	TRBJ1-1	15	TRBV2
CASSPRPNTGELFF	TRBJ2-2	14	TRBV27
CASSLTNRGRDTQYF	TRBJ2-3	15	TRBV5-4
CASSLGGRSYTQYF	TRBJ2-3	14	TRBV28
CASSVGEGQGTYGYTF	TRBJ1-2	16	TRBV9
CASRQTPAGQETQYF	TRBJ2-5	15	TRBV5-1
CASSQGLAGGSNEQFF	TRBJ2-1	16	TRBV6-1
CAISEGQVNEKLFF	TRBJ1-4	14	TRBV10-3
CASSLTGTSLSTGELFF	TRBJ2-2	17	TRBV5-1
CASSPFAGSYEQYF	TRBJ2-7	14	TRBV7-9
CASSLAEVGIRDTQYF	TRBJ2-3	16	TRBV7-9
CASSFLTSGIRNEQFF	TRBJ2-1	16	TRBV5-1
CASSLRQAHQPQHF	TRBJ1-5	14	TRBV28
CASGRRGTGVVQQYF	TRBJ2-7	15	TRBV5-4
CASSPFRAPDEKLFF	TRBJ1-4	15	TRBV18